The 6 T cell receptor beta chains presented below share a single source sample, sequenced in a study of blood T cell repertoires in COVID-19. Profiled with immunoSEQ multiplex PCR; TCRdb holds only in-frame clones, not every one. The table lists some 74,000 clones, 60% to 80% of them singletons. Sequenced: peripheral blood. Receptors were obtained from a man in his sixties or seventies with active or convalescent COVID-19.

The CDR3, as DNA: TGTGCCAGAAGCTTGATCGACGGCCGAGGTAGGCAGCCCCAGCATTTT. As protein: CARSLIDGRGRQPQHF. The rearrangement links TRBV5-3 to TRBJ1-5; D unresolved. TRBV5-3 is an ORF, with its function uncertain. V was trimmed by 1 base and J by 7 bases, leaving 18 bases between them. CDR3 length: 16 residues.

The gene calls are TRBV18 and TRBJ2-3; D may be TRBD1 (6 bases). V was trimmed by 4 bases and J by 3 bases, leaving 11 bases between them. Germline CDR1 KGHSH, CDR2 LQKENI. This CDR3 has 14 residues. The CDR3 region is CASSQNRVTDTQYF. The CDR3 DNA is TGTGCCAGCTCACAGAACAGGGTTACAGATACGCAGTATTTT.

The genes are TRBV5-1 and TRBJ2-1, with no clear D. This CDR3 contains 14 residues. Germline loops: CDR1 SGHRS, CDR2 YFSETQ. The V and J ends lost 0 bases and 5 bases respectively, with 9 bases between them. The CDR3 DNA reads TGCGCCAGCAGCTTGGTATGGGCCGACAATGAGCAGTTCTTC. This encodes CASSLVWADNEQFF.

This rearrangement joins TRBV29-1 to TRBJ2-1; D ambiguous. Germline-derived CDR1 and CDR2 are SQVTM and ANQGSEA. V lost 4 bases to trimming and J lost 2 bases, with 6 bases between them. This CDR3 region has 12 residues. CDR3 nucleotides: TGCAGCGTTGCAGGTACCTACAATGAGCAGTTCTTC. It yields the protein CSVAGTYNEQFF.

This chain links TRBV7-2 with TRBJ2-7; D not resolved. This CDR3 has 13 amino acids. Germline CDR1 SGHTA, CDR2 FQGNSA. Trimming left V 5 bases short and J 2 bases short, with 10 bases between. The CDR3 bases are TGTGCCAGCAGCCCTCCGGTAACCTACGAGCAGTACTTC. Protein sequence: CASSPPVTYEQYF.

The gene calls are TRBV27 and TRBJ2-2; D remains unclear. The V end lost 6 bases, the J end lost 6 bases, and 14 bases lay between the germline ends. The CDR3 has 14 amino acids. Germline values: CDR1 MNHEY, CDR2 SMNVEV (reference sequence). CDR3 in amino acids: CASRPNLVPGELFF. DNA of the CDR3: TGTGCCAGCAGACCTAATTTGGTTCCCGGGGAGCTGTTTTTT.